The T cell receptor beta chain under discussion was sequenced for a study of Graves' ophthalmopathy and Graves' hyperthyroidism. Study results and limitations: Ophthalmopathy and stable hyperthyroidism were discriminated by a 13-signature model, with approximately 88% sensitivity and about 84% specificity. Ophthalmopathy progression predictions by the model showed approximately 79% specificity and 60% to 71% sensitivity. The majority of expanded thyroid clonotypes above 0.001 frequency also occurred in blood.

This clonotype has ten or more counts. Its cognate antigen is unknown. The authors isolated PBMCs from around 10 ml of fresh peripheral blood. Looked up from germline, CDR1 is DFQATT and CDR2 is SNEGSKA (reference sequence). CDR3 length: 12 amino acids. V lost 7 bases to trimming and J lost 1 base; unmatched junction nucleotides: 4. Amplification targeted the TCR beta CDR3 regions, with RNA transcripts as the source material. First-round RT-PCR used HTBI primers; second-round multiplex PCR followed. TCRdb reprocessed the multiplex PCR reads via MiXCR and lists one record per CDR3 protein. The sample yields roughly 610,000 distinct CDR3 sequences, 22% seen once.

The sequencing sample was made of peripheral blood. The rearrangement uses TRBV20-1 and TRBJ2-7; 7 positions agree with TRBD1. This TCR derives from a woman aged 18-29 years with stable Graves' hyperthyroidism. Some clones in this sample may be carry-over from other donors' samples. CDR3 sequence reads: CSVKGQSYEQYF. The CDR3 DNA reads TGCAGTGTCAAGGGACAGTCCTACGAGCAGTACTTC.